This T cell receptor beta chain was recorded in a study of shared clonotypes between healthy human individuals. Generated by immunoSEQ multiplex PCR, the TCRdb table keeps only in-frame clones and is missing some. The data contain fewer than 850,000 clones, 80% to 95% of them singletons. V lost 3 bases and J lost 1; bases outside the gene matches: 1. Germline values: CDR1 MGHRA, CDR2 YSYEKL. The CDR3 contains 14 residues. This clone was observed a handful of times. This sample includes further DNA sequences coding for the same CDR3. The source of this sequence is a man between 18 and 29 years old in good health. Some clones in this sample may be carry-over from other donors' samples. The sample taken for sequencing was memory CD8+ T cells from PBMCs. Subset given: CD45RO+ cells pooled with CCR7-negative TemRA cells. The genes are TRBV4-1 and TRBJ1-1; 8 nucleotides agree with TRBD1. CDR3 in amino acids: CASSHGQGNTEAFF. DNA of the CDR3: TGCGCCAGCAGCCATGGACAGGGGAACACTGAAGCTTTCTTT.